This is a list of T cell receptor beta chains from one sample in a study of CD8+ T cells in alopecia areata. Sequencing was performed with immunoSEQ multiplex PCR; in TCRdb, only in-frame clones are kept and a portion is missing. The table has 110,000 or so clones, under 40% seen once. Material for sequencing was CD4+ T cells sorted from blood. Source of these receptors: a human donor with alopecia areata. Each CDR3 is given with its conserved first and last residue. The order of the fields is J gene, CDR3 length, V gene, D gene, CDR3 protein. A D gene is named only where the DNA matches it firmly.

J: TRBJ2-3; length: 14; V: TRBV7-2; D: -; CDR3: CASSLRPARDTQYF
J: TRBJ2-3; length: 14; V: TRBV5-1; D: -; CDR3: CASSATETTDTQYF
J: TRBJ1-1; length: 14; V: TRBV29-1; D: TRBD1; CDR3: CSVATDRETAEAFF
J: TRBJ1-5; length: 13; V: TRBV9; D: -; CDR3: CASSVDLAGPQHF
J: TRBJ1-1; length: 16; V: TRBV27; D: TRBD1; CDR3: CASSLLVGQGHTEAFF
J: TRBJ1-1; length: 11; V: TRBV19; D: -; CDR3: CASSSFAEAFF
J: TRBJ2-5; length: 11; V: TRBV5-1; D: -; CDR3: CASSVQETQYF
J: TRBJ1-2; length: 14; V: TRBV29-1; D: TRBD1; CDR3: CSDQDTGGINGYTF
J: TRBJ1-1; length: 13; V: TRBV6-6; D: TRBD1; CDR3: CASSYSGGAEAFF
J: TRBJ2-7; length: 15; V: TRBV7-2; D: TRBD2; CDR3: CASSWEGLPVKEQYF
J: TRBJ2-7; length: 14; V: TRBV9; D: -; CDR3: CASSPGSSSYEQYF
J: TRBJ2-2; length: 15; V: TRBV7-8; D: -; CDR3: CASSFVREGTGELFF
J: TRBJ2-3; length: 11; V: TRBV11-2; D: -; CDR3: CASSLRDTQYF
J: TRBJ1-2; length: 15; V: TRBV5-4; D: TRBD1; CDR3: CASSLGQGKGAGYTF
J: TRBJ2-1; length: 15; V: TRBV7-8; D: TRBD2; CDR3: CASSSRTSGYNEQFF
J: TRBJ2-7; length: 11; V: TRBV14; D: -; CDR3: CASSQDSIPDF
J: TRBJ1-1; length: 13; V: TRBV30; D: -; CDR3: CAWDRTSNTEAFF
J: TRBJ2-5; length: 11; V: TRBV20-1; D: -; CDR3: CSPRVQETQYF
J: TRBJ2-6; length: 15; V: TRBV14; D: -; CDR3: CASSQLLSGANVLTF
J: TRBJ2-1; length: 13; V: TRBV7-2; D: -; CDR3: CASSLDWDSPQFF
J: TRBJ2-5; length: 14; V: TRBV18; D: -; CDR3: CASSPRAALETQYF
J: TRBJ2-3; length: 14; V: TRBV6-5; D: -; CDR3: CASSPRPTTDTQYF
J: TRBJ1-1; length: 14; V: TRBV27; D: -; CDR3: CASSFRGVKTEAFF
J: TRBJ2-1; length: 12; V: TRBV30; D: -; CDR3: CALGYFTNEQFF
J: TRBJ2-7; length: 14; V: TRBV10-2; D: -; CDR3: CASSEQGRLEAQYF
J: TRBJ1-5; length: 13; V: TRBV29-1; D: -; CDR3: CSVGWGPNQPQHF
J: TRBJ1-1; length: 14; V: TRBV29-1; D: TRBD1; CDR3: CSVDRGPRNTEAFF
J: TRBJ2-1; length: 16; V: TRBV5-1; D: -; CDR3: CASSLVRGAISNEQFF
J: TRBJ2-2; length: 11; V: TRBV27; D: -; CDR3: CASSLYGELFF
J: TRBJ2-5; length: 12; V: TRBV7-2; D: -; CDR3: CASRQVEETQYF
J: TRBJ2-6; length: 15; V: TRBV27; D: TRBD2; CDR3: CASARLAAGANVLTF
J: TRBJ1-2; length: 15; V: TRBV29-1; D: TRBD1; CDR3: CILLPLTGENYGYTF
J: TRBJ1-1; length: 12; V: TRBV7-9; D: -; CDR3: CASSEQGSEAFF
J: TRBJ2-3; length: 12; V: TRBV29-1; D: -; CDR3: CSPTQRPDTQYF
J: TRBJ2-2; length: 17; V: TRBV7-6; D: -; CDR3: CASSLLGTAANTGELFF
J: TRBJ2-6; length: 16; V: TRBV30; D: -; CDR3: CAFHGADASGANVLTF
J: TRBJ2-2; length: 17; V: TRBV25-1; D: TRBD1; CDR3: CASRGAKGQENTGELFF
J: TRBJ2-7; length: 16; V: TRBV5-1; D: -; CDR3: CASSLSYYRQFYEQYF
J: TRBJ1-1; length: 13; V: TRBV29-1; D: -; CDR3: CSVVPLMGTEAFF
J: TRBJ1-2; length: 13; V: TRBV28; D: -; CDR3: CASSLSLDYGYTF
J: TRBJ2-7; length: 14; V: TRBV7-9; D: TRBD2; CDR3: CASSDSGTSYEQYF
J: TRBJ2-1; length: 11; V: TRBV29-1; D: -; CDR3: CSVVQNNEQFF
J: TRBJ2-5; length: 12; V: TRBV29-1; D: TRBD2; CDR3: CSGERGGETQYF
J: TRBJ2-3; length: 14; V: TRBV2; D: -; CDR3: CASNLQGGADTQYF
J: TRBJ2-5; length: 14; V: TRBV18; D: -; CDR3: CASSPPGGLETQYF
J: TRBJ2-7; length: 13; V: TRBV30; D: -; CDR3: CAWSRGGTYEQYF
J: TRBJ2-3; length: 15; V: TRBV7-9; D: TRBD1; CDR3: CASSPRTGGPDTQYF
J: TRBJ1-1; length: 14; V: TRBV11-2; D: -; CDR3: CASSLDYRVPEAFF
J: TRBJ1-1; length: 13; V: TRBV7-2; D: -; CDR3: CASSTQGRAEAFF
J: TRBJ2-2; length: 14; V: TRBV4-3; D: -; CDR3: CASSQVPATGELFF
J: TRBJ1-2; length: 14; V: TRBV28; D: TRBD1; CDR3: CASSRDSLDYGYTF
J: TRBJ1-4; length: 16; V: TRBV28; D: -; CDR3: CASGSGRGPTNEKLFF
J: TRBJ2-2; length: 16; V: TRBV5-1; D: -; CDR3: CASSPSIRANTGELFF
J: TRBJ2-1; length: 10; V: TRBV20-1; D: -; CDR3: CSANREEQFF
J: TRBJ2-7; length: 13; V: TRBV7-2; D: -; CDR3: CASSARLGYEQYF